The 10 T cell receptor beta chains presented below share a single source sample, sequenced in a study of T-cell reconstitution after alpha-beta-depleted transplantation in children. The TCRbeta library was prepared with unique molecular identifiers. One entry per CDR3 protein, called by TCRdb with MiXCR from the PCR reads. Of about 640,000 distinct CDR3 sequences in the sample, 16% were seen once. The sample consisted of PBMCs from the stem cell graft donor, taken from the stem cell graft. These receptors originate from a human donor who donated a stem cell graft to a child with acute myeloid leukemia.

In DNA, the CDR3 is TGTGCCAGCAGCTTAGCCTCTCAGGGACGGTCGTACGAGCAGTACTTC. Its translation: CASSLASQGRSYEQYF. J is TRBJ2-7 and V is TRBV7-2; the D gene could be TRBD1 or TRBD2 (5 bases each). The V gene's germline CDR1 is SGHTA and CDR2 FQGNSA. The CDR3 is 16 residues long. The V gene lost 0 bases and the J gene lost 4 bases, with 16 bases spanning the gap.

This clonotype was seen many times. In nucleotides, the CDR3 is TGTGCCAGCAGCTTGCGGAGCAGGGAGCAGTACGTC. This translates into CASSLRSREQYV. The V call is TRBV5-6, the J call TRBJ2-7; D not resolved. The V gene's germline CDR1 is SGHDT and CDR2 YYEEEE. V lost 1 base to trimming and J lost 7 bases, with 9 bases between them. The CDR3 spans 12 residues.

This chain connects TRBV12-3 or TRBV12-4 to TRBJ2-3; TRBD2 agrees at 9 bases. The CDR3 covers 14 residues. With V trimmed by 7 bases and J by 1 base, 3 bases remained unmatched. For the CDR3, the DNA is TGTGCCAGCACGCGACTAGCGGGCACAGATACGCAGTATTTT. Translated, it gives CASTRLAGTDTQYF.

The gene calls are TRBV9 and TRBJ2-3; 12 bases map to TRBD2. The germline V gene has CDR1 SGDLS and CDR2 YYNGEE. The CDR3 loop spans 21 amino acids. J was trimmed by 0 bases and V by 4 bases; bases with no gene match: 18. CDR3 nucleotides: TGTGCCAGCAGCCCCGCACTAGCGGGGGGAAACCGCGAACATAGCACAGATACGCAGTATTTT. This translates into CASSPALAGGNREHSTDTQYF.

This clonotype was recorded at least ten times. The rearrangement joins TRBV5-1 to TRBJ1-4; 11 bases match TRBD1. The CDR3 extends over 15 amino acids. V gave up 4 bases and J gave up 5 bases; unmatched junction bases: 4. CDR1 and CDR2 (germline): SGHRS, YFSETQ. The CDR3 DNA reads TGCGCCAGCAGCCGAAGGGACAGGGGGAATGAAAAACTGTTTTTT. It encodes CASSRRDRGNEKLFF.

This clonotype was detected only a few times. V usage is TRBV11-3 and J usage is TRBJ1-1, with 10 bases that match TRBD1. V lost 5 bases, J lost 5 bases, and 2 bases stayed unmatched. The germline CDR1 and CDR2 sequences are SGHNT and YENEEA. The CDR3 is 13 residues long. DNA for the CDR3: TGTGCCAGCAGCGCGGGACAGGGGACTGAAGCTTTCTTT. Translating gives CASSAGQGTEAFF.

The chain uses TRBV6-5 and TRBJ2-1; TRBD2 aligns across 7 bases. The ends lost 3 bases at V and 10 bases at J; junction bases unmatched: 18. CDR3 length: 17 residues. The germline gives CDR1 MNHEY, CDR2 SVGAGI. The CDR3 loop reads CASSYRFHGEGLGEQFF. CDR3 DNA sequence: TGTGCCAGCAGTTATCGGTTCCATGGGGAGGGGCTGGGAGAGCAGTTCTTC.

The chain combines TRBV20-1 with TRBJ2-1; the D gene is possibly TRBD2 (6 bases). The CDR3 consists of 13 residues. Trimming cost V 0 bases and J 9 bases, with 12 bases left between them. Per the germline V gene, CDR1 is DFQATT and CDR2 is SNEGSKA (reference sequence). The CDR3 DNA reads as TGCAGTGCTAGAGATTCCGGGGGTGGTGAGCAGTTCTTC. This codes for CSARDSGGGEQFF.

Many counts were recorded for this clonotype. The chain is built from TRBV6-2 or TRBV6-3 and TRBJ2-1; 9 bases are a match to TRBD1. CDR3 size: 18 residues. Trimming at V came to 4 bases and at J to 2 bases, leaving 12 bases not matched to a gene. Germline values: CDR1 MNHEY, CDR2 SVGEGT. CDR3 amino acids: CASSSLLRNRGPYNEQFF. CDR3 DNA sequence: TGTGCCAGCAGTTCCCTCCTAAGAAACAGGGGGCCCTACAATGAGCAGTTCTTC.

This clonotype was observed a few times. This chain uses TRBV7-6 with TRBJ2-7; D may match TRBD1 or TRBD2 (5 bases each). The CDR3 spans 12 residues. Trimming stripped 8 bases from V and 2 bases from J, with 10 bases between. Germline CDR1 and CDR2: SGHVS and FNYEAQ. The CDR3 nucleotides read TGTGCCAGCGGGACGGCACCCTACGAGCAGTACGTC. It specifies CASGTAPYEQYV.